The rows below give T cell receptor beta chains drawn from one sample of a study of blood T cell repertoires in COVID-19. Only in-frame clones appear in the TCRdb table, and some are missing; sequencing was by immunoSEQ multiplex PCR. The repertoire holds roughly 500,000 clones, about 88% seen once, with 6.5% to 9.5% in the top ten. Sequenced input: PBMCs or T cells enriched from blood (not recorded which). The source is an older woman who had recovered from COVID-19. The conserved cysteine and the conserved F or W are not part of the CDR3 here.

v_call	j_call	cdr3_aa
TRBV5-5	TRBJ1-5	ASSIGQGLYSNQPQH
TRBV7-9	TRBJ1-5	ASSFSSNQPQH
TRBV3-1/TRBV3-2	TRBJ2-3	ASSQELVAGGPRDTQY
TRBV7-2	TRBJ1-1	ASSFYRQEAF
TRBV5-4	TRBJ1-6	ASSLGRSYNSPLH
TRBV19	TRBJ2-6	ASSPLISSGANVLT
TRBV10-3	TRBJ1-4	AISVLANEKLF
TRBV19	TRBJ2-5	ASSVSGHQETQY
TRBV12-3/TRBV12-4	TRBJ1-2	ASSLQVYGYT
TRBV7-2	TRBJ2-3	ASSLGGAARDTQY
TRBV4-1	TRBJ2-1	ASSQVVLTPPRNEQF
TRBV29-1	TRBJ2-3	SVEFPVSTDTQY
TRBV2	TRBJ2-3	ASITGQDRTDTQY
TRBV2	TRBJ1-2	ASSEAVTNYGYT
TRBV5-8	TRBJ1-3	ASSYAGTVGNTIY
TRBV28	TRBJ1-5	ASNTGQPQH
TRBV6-5	TRBJ2-3	ASRVLAGGPDTQY
TRBV19	TRBJ2-1	ASSRSGAGAWNEQF
TRBV19	TRBJ2-5	ASSHSGGGETQY
TRBV2	TRBJ2-5	ASSEQGDISAQY
TRBV7-8	TRBJ1-6	ASSPGQASSYNSPLH
TRBV7-2	TRBJ1-1	ASSLVSISGGTEAF
TRBV5-6	TRBJ1-4	ASSPRTGGIEKLF
TRBV2	TRBJ1-5	ANGGQGVQPQH
TRBV10-3	TRBJ2-6	AISEFFPDRVRSGANVLT
TRBV7-8	TRBJ2-5	ASSLRAGGSQETQY
TRBV10-3	TRBJ1-2	AISEAAGLQGYT
TRBV7-8	TRBJ1-4	ASSPGQARAANEKLF
TRBV6-1	TRBJ1-2	ASSEATDRFYGYT
TRBV11-2	TRBJ2-2	ASSYASGVGYLLGELF
TRBV4-1	TRBJ1-2	ASSHSPGQGYGYT
TRBV24-1	TRBJ2-2	ATSEPRANTGELF
TRBV2	TRBJ2-1	ASSSGWSEQF
TRBV18	TRBJ2-1	ASSPGSLRDEQF
TRBV20-1	TRBJ2-1	SARDKHEQF
TRBV4-1	TRBJ2-7	ASSQVGGSYEQY
TRBV24-1	TRBJ2-1	ATSGIAVGPWNEQF
TRBV5-1	TRBJ1-1	ASSGTGGLATEAF
TRBV11-2	TRBJ1-2	ASSLAANYGYT
TRBV4-2	TRBJ1-1	ASSQTSVEGAEAF